This T cell receptor (beta chain) was captured in a study of T cell repertoires in cytomegalovirus infection. Study outcomes and limitations: CMV-specific TCR beta clonotypes restricted by HLA-C were the ones dominating the ex vivo response.

Germline values: CDR1 MNHEY, CDR2 SVGAGI. The CDR3 has 15 residues. The V end lost 6 bases, the J end lost 0 bases, and 12 bases lay between the germline ends. TCRdb reprocessed the reads with MiXCR, giving one entry per CDR3 protein. The repertoire includes about 830,000 distinct CDR3 sequences, 32% of them detected once, and around 12% sits in the top ten. As to this clonotype: The antigen is undetermined.

The clonotype comes from a human donor in good health (CMV status not recorded). Some clones in this sample may be carry-over from other donors' samples. The chain is built from TRBV6-5 and TRBJ1-5, with unresolved D. The starting material was cultured CD8+ T cells from PBMCs, obtained from culture after CMV antigen stimulation. In DNA form, the CDR3 reads TGTGCCAGCAGCCAAAACGGTGGTAGCAATCAGCCCCAGCATTTT. Translation: CASSQNGGSNQPQHF.